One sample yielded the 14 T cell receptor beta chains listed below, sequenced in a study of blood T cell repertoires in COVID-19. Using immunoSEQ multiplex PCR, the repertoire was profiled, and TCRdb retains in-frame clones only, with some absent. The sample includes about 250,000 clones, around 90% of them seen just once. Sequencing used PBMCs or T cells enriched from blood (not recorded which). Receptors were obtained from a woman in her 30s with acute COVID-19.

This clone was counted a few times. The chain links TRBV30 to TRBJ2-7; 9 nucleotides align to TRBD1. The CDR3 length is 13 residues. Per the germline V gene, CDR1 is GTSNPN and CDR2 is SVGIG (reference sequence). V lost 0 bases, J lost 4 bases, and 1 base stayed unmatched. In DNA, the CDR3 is TGTGCCTGGAGTGTAGGACAGGGGTACGAGCAGTACTTC. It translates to CAWSVGQGYEQYF.

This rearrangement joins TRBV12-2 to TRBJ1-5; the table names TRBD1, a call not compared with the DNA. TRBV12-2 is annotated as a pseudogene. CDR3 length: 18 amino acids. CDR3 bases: TGTGCAAGTCACCATAGGCCCCTCAGGGAAAACCGAAATCAGCCCCAGCATTTT. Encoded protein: CASHHRPLRENRNQPQHF.

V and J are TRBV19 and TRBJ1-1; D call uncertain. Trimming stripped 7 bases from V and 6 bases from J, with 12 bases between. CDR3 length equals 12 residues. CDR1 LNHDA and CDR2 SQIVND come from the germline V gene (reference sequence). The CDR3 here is CASTPGSPEAFF. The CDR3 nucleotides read TGTGCCAGTACCCCGGGGAGCCCTGAAGCTTTCTTT.

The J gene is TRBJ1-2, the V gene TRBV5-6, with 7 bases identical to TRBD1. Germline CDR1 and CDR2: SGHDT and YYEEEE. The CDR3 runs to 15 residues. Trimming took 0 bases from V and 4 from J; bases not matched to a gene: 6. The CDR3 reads CASSLARGTAYGYTF. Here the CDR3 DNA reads TGTGCCAGCAGCTTGGCTCGTGGGACAGCCTATGGCTACACCTTC.

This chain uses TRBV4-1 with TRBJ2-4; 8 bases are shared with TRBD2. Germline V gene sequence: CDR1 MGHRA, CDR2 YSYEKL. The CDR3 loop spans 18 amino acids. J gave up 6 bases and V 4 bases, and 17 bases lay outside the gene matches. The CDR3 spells CASSRGAQGTRAGNIQYF. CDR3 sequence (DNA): TGCGCCAGCAGCCGGGGGGCCCAGGGGACTAGGGCTGGAAACATTCAGTACTTC.

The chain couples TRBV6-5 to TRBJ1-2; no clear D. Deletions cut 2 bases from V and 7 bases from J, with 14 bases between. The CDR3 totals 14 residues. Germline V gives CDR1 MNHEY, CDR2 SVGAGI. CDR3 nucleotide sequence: TGTGCCAGCAGTTACGAGAGGGTAGGACGTGGCTACACCTTC. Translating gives CASSYERVGRGYTF.

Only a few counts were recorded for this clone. The CDR3 sequence is CASTRRGKDEQYF. CDR3 in DNA: TGCGCCAGCACCCGGAGGGGAAAGGACGAGCAGTACTTC. This chain connects TRBV5-1 to TRBJ2-7; tentative D call: TRBD2 (6 bases). Trimming pared 6 bases from V and 5 bases from J, leaving 15 bases between. CDR3 length equals 13 residues. Germline V lookup: CDR1 SGHRS, CDR2 YFSETQ.

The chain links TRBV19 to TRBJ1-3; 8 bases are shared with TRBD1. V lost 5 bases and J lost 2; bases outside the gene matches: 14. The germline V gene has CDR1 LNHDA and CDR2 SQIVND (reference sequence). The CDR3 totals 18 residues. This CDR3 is CASSVHRAQGVPGNTIYF. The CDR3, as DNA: TGTGCCAGTAGTGTACACAGGGCACAGGGGGTACCTGGAAACACCATATATTTT.

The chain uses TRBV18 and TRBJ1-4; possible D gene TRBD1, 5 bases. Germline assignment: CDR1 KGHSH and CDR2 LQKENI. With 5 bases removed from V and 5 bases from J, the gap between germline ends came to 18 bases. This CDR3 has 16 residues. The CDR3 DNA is TGTGCCAGCTCAGCCAGACAGACAGCACCCAATGAAAAACTGTTTTTT. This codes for CASSARQTAPNEKLFF.

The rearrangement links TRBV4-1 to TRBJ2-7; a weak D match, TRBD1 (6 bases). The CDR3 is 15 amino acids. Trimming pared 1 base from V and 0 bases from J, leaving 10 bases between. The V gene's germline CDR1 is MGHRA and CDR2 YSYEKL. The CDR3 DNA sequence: TGCGCCAGCAGCCAAGTCACAGGGAGCTCCTACGAGCAGTACTTC. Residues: CASSQVTGSSYEQYF.

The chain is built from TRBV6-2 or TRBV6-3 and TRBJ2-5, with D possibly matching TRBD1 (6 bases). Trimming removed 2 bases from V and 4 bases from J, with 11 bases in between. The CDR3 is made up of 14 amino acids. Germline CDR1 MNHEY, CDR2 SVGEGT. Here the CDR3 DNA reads TGTGCCAGCAGTTACGGGGGCAGGGGAGAGACCCAGTACTTC. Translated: CASSYGGRGETQYF.

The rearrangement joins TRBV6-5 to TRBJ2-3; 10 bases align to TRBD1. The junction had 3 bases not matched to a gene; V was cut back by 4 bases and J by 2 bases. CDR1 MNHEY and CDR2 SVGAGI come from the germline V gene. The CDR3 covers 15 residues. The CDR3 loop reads CASSSGTGVTDTQYF. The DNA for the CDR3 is TGTGCCAGCAGTTCCGGGACAGGGGTCACAGATACGCAGTATTTT.

As DNA, the CDR3 is TGTGCCAGTAGTATAGAAAATCGGGGTCAGCCCCAGCATTTT. Translating gives CASSIENRGQPQHF. The chain joins TRBV19 to TRBJ1-5; D remains ambiguous. V gave up 0 bases and J gave up 6 bases, with 9 bases separating them. The CDR3 sequence is 14 residues long. Germline V gene sequence: CDR1 LNHDA, CDR2 SQIVND (reference sequence).

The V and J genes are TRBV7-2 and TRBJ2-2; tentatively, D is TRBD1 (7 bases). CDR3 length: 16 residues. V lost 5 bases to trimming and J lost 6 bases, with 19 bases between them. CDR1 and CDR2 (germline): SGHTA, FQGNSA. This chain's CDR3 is CASSPKTRGVPGELFF. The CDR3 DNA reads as TGTGCCAGCAGCCCGAAGACCAGGGGGGTCCCCGGGGAGCTGTTTTTT.